The sequence of this T cell receptor beta chain was determined in a study of naive CD8 T cells in extremely preterm neonates. Whole-study context: The methods list adults as 20-50 years; the abstract says 25-50.

CDR3 length: 15 amino acids. Germline V gives CDR1 SGHTA, CDR2 FQGNSA. V lost 5 bases to trimming and J lost 4 bases; unmatched junction nucleotides: 5. Clones were read by immunoSEQ multiplex PCR, and TCRdb kept only the in-frame ones, dropping some. Of 5,500 to 7,000 clones listed, about 96% are singletons. As for this clone: Antigen unknown.

The study's findings and limits: Preterm neonate repertoires were significantly less rich by iChao1 than others. Compared with older groups, preterm CDR3s were shorter, with fewer N additions and less trimming. Preterm neonates shared more CDR3 nucleotide sequences (approximately 2.7%) than older groups.

The TCR originated in a human donor in good health. Material for sequencing was naive CD8+ T cells from blood. The chain recombines TRBV7-2 with TRBJ1-2, with 12 bases that match TRBD1. The CDR3 is CASSTGTGGFYGYTF. In DNA form, the CDR3 reads TGTGCCAGCAGCACCGGGACAGGGGGCTTCTATGGCTACACCTTC. Full variable domain (outside the CDR3, taken from reference TRBV7-2 and TRBJ1-2): GAGVSQSPSNKVTEKGKDVELRCDPISGHTALYWYRQSLGQGLEFLIYFQGNSAPDKSGLPSDRFSAERTGGSVSTLTIQRTQQEDSAVYLCASSTGTGGFYGYTFGSGTRLTVV.